The sequence of this T cell receptor (beta chain) was determined in a study of CD4 T cells in relation to SARS-CoV-2 and coronaviruses. Overall study findings and caveats: This crossreactivity analysis covered spike protein alone, no other viral proteins. According to naive versus memory sequencing, detected responses are memory recall, not newly primed. SARS-CoV-2-driven expansion was significantly weaker in crossreactive than monoreactive clones.

Assay: immunoSEQ multiplex PCR; the TCRdb copy retains only in-frame clones and omits some. Of roughly 63,000 clones in the sample, less than 95% are singletons; the top ten hold 0.13% to 0.15%. On this clone: Its antigen is not known.

Unexposed donor CD4+ T cells date from about 2011-2018, before the COVID-19 pandemic. The germline gives CDR1 MDHEN, CDR2 SYDVKM. Trimming shortened V by 5 bases and J by 4 bases, and 14 bases separated the two germline ends. The CDR3 is 14 residues long. Sequencing was carried out using naive CD4+ T cells from PBMCs. Stated subset: naive CD4+ T cells isolated by negative enrichment. This TCR came from a human donor in good health. The rearrangement joins TRBV28 to TRBJ2-5, with D possibly being TRBD1 (6 bases). CDR3 amino acids: CASSITGLRETQYF. Written as DNA, the CDR3 is TGTGCCAGCAGTATAACAGGGCTACGAGAGACCCAGTACTTC.